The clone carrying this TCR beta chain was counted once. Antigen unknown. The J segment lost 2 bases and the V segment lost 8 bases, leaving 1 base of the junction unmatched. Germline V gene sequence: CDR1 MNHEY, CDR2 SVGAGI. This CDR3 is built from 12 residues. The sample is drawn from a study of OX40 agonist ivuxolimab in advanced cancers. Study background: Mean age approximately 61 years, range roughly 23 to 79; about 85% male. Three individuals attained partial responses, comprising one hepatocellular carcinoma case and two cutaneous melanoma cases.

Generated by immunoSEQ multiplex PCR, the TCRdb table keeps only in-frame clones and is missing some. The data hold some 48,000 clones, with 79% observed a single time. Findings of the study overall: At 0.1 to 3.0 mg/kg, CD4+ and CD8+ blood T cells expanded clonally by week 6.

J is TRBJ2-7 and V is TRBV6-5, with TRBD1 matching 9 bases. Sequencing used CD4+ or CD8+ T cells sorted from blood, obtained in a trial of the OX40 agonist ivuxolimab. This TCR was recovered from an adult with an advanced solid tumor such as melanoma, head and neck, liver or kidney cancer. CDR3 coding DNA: TGTGCCAGCGGGACAGGGCCCTACGAGCAGTACTTC. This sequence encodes CASGTGPYEQYF.